The next 11 T cell receptor beta chains were all read from a single sample in a study of blood T cell repertoires in COVID-19. Clones were sequenced by immunoSEQ multiplex PCR, and TCRdb holds only the in-frame ones, with some missing. The sample lists over 200,000 clones, around 85% occurring once. The sample comprised peripheral blood. These receptors originate from a woman in her twenties or thirties who had recovered from COVID-19.

Points on this clone: A junction end diverges from the germline sequence, so it may reflect a read error. The V call is TRBV7-2, the J call TRBJ1-2; no firm D call. The CDR3 runs 15 residues. The germline V gene encodes CDR1 SGHTA and CDR2 FQGNSA. CDR3 nucleotides: TGTGCCAGCAGGTTAGGCCGAGTTCCTAACTATGGCTACACCTTC. Translating it yields CASRLGRVPNYGYTF.

The CDR3 sequence is CASSLGDRGGSYGYTF. The CDR3 DNA reads as TGCGCCAGCAGCTTGGGCGACAGGGGTGGGAGCTATGGCTACACCTTC. J is TRBJ1-2 and V is TRBV5-1, with 8 nucleotides matching TRBD1. With 0 bases clipped from V and 4 bases from J, the junction kept 8 bases outside the gene matches. CDR1 SGHRS and CDR2 YFSETQ come from the germline V gene. This CDR3 spans 16 amino acids.

The rearrangement joins TRBV14 to TRBJ2-3; no clear D. The germline V and J ends were trimmed by 3 bases and 2 bases, with 15 bases remaining between them. The CDR3 runs 16 residues. In germline, CDR1 is SGHDN, CDR2 FVKESK. DNA for the CDR3: TGTGCCAGCAGCCAGTACCCTACCCAACTCACAGATACGCAGTATTTT. Encoded protein: CASSQYPTQLTDTQYF.

CDR3 residues: CASSSRDRGSLLGGYTF. The CDR3 DNA sequence: TGTGCCAGCAGCTCCCGGGACAGGGGCTCTCTCTTAGGGGGCTACACCTTC. The chain joins TRBV5-6 to TRBJ1-2; the match to TRBD1 covers 10 bases. The germline gives CDR1 SGHDT, CDR2 YYEEEE. This CDR3 has 17 residues. J gave up 8 bases and V 3 bases, and 16 bases lay outside the gene matches.

There are a few counts of this clone. This chain's CDR3 is CASSYAASGGAGNIQYF. In DNA, the CDR3 is TGTGCCAGCAGTTATGCCGCTAGCGGGGGGGCCGGAAACATTCAGTACTTC. The V and J genes are TRBV6-2 or TRBV6-3 and TRBJ2-4, with 12 bases lining up with TRBD2. V was pared by 3 bases and J by 6 bases, with 9 bases of the junction left unmatched. From germline, CDR1 is MNHEY and CDR2 SVGEGT. This CDR3 has 17 amino acids.

The rearrangement joins TRBV9 to TRBJ2-3; tentatively, D is TRBD1 (6 bases). V gave up 0 bases and J gave up 1 base, with 21 bases separating them. CDR1 is SGDLS, CDR2 YYNGEE, per germline. The CDR3 has 19 residues. As DNA, the CDR3 is TGTGCCAGCAGCGTAGGGGTGGGGGCCTATAATTCTGGCACAGATACGCAGTATTTT. Its translation is CASSVGVGAYNSGTDTQYF.

The rearrangement joins TRBV11-3 to TRBJ2-5; TRBD1 matches 9 bases. CDR1 SGHNT and CDR2 YENEEA come from the germline V gene. V lost 1 base, J lost 2 bases, and 5 bases stayed unmatched. There are 16 residues in the CDR3. The CDR3 nucleotides read TGTGCCAGCAGCTTAGGGGGGACAGGGCGACAAGAGACCCAGTACTTC. Its protein is CASSLGGTGRQETQYF.

J is TRBJ1-2 and V is TRBV7-2, with D unresolved. The CDR3 has 11 residues. Germline CDR1 is SGHTA and CDR2 is FQGNSA. Trimming removed 8 bases from V and 8 bases from J, with 12 bases in between. DNA for the CDR3: TGTGCCAGCCGCTCAGGTCCAGGCTACACCTTC. This encodes CASRSGPGYTF.

V gene TRBV19 combines with J gene TRBJ1-4; D is undetermined. CDR1 LNHDA and CDR2 SQIVND come from the germline V gene (reference sequence). The V end was cut by 6 bases, the J end by 8 bases, with 22 bases between. The CDR3 runs to 16 residues. The CDR3: CASSGVGSKLREKLFF. The DNA of the CDR3 is TGTGCCAGTAGCGGGGTTGGCTCCAAATTAAGAGAAAAACTGTTTTTT.

The chain joins TRBV12-3 or TRBV12-4 to TRBJ2-7; D ambiguous. The V end was cut by 0 bases, the J end by 7 bases, with 10 bases between. The CDR3 length is 13 residues. The CDR3 region has the DNA TGTGCCAGCAGTTTAGCGCTGGAGTCTGAGCAGTACTTC. Translation gives CASSLALESEQYF.

This sequence joins TRBV9 and TRBJ2-1; D possibly corresponds to TRBD2 (7 bases). This CDR3 is 16 amino acids long. V was cut by 4 bases and J by 7 bases, with 21 bases left in between. Germline loops: CDR1 SGDLS, CDR2 YYNGEE. The CDR3 DNA reads as TGTGCCAGCAGCCCCCCTGGGGGGGGGCTGATTAATGAGCAGTTCTTC. It specifies CASSPPGGGLINEQFF.